The rows below give T cell receptor beta chains drawn from one sample of a study of blood T cell repertoires in COVID-19. Repertoires were generated with immunoSEQ multiplex PCR, while TCRdb's copy carries only in-frame clones and drops some. The table records under 250,000 clones, 80% to 90% of them present only once. Input material: PBMCs or T cells enriched from blood (not recorded which). The receptor set was obtained from a woman younger than 30 in a cohort exposed to, infected with or recovered from COVID-19 (not recorded which). Each CDR3 is given with its conserved first and last residue. D genes are given only for firm matches. The size of a clone is reported for some rows only, either as once, few or many, or as a class for expanded clones.

J | size | D | length | V | DNA | CDR3
TRBJ2-7 | NA | TRBD1 | 13 | TRBV19 | TGTGCCAGTGGGCCGGGACAGTCCTACGAGCAGTACTTC | CASGPGQSYEQYF
TRBJ1-2 | NA | TRBD1 | 12 | TRBV6-5 | TGTGCCAGCAACGACAGGGCCTATGGCTACACCTTC | CASNDRAYGYTF
TRBJ1-2 | NA | NA | 14 | TRBV2 | TGTGCCAGCAGTGAAGGGGGGGGCTTGGATGGCTACACCTTC | CASSEGGGLDGYTF
TRBJ1-5 | NA | TRBD1 | 15 | TRBV28 | TGTGCCAGCAGAGCCGCAGGGACAGGGGGTCAGCCCCAGCATTTT | CASRAAGTGGQPQHF
TRBJ1-3 | few | NA | 16 | TRBV5-1 | TGCGCCAGCAGCTCCGCTCCGGGGTACTCTGGAAACACCATATATTTT | CASSSAPGYSGNTIYF
TRBJ1-5 | NA | NA | 15 | TRBV10-3 | TGTGCCATCAGTGAGTCGCAGGGTAGCAATCAGCCCCAGCATTTT | CAISESQGSNQPQHF
TRBJ1-5 | NA | NA | 15 | TRBV27 | TGTGCCAGCAGTTTATACGGGTATAGCAATCAGCCCCAGCATTTT | CASSLYGYSNQPQHF
TRBJ2-7 | NA | TRBD2 | 14 | TRBV5-1 | TGCGCCAGCAGCTTGGTGGGGGAGGGCTACGAGCAGTACTTC | CASSLVGEGYEQYF
TRBJ1-1 | few | TRBD1 | 15 | TRBV7-9 | TGTGCCAGCAGCTTAGCTGGGACAGGGAACACTGAAGCTTTCTTT | CASSLAGTGNTEAFF
TRBJ1-1 | NA | NA | 15 | TRBV9 | TGTGCCAGCGGCGTAGACCCGACAGGAAACACTGAAGCTTTCTTT | CASGVDPTGNTEAFF
TRBJ1-3 | NA | NA | 18 | TRBV19 | TGTGCCAGTAGTATGCGCGATTTCAGGGTTTCTTCTGGAAACACCATATATTTT | CASSMRDFRVSSGNTIYF
TRBJ2-2 | NA | NA | 14 | TRBV19 | TGTGCCAGTACTGAGGGTGTAGACACCGGGGAGCTGTTTTTT | CASTEGVDTGELFF
TRBJ2-1 | NA | TRBD2 | 14 | TRBV10-3 | TGTGCCATCAGTGTACTAGCGGATGACAATGAGCAGTTCTTC | CAISVLADDNEQFF
TRBJ2-3 | NA | TRBD2 | 16 | TRBV5-1 | TGCGCCAGCAGCTTGTTGTCTAGCGGGAGCACAGATACGCAGTATTTT | CASSLLSSGSTDTQYF
TRBJ1-2 | NA | NA | 12 | TRBV9 | TGTGCCAGCAGCCCTCTGCGGGATGGCTACACCTTC | CASSPLRDGYTF
TRBJ1-1 | NA | NA | 13 | TRBV27 | TGTGCCAGCAGTTTATCGGAGGGCACGAAAGCTTTCTTT | CASSLSEGTKAFF
TRBJ2-1 | NA | TRBD1 | 14 | TRBV5-1 | TGCGCCAGCAGCTTGGCGGACAGGTACAATGAGCAGTTCTTC | CASSLADRYNEQFF
TRBJ2-7 | once | TRBD1 | 15 | TRBV19 | TGTGCCAGTAGTCCGGGTTTGGACAGGGACTACGAGCAGTACTTC | CASSPGLDRDYEQYF
TRBJ1-1 | NA | NA | 16 | TRBV5-1 | TGCGCCAGCAGCTTGGTTTTGGGCGTGGGGGCCACTGAAGCTTTCTTT | CASSLVLGVGATEAFF
TRBJ2-5 | NA | TRBD2 | 14 | TRBV9 | TGTGCCAGCAGCGCCGGGGGGGCCCAAGAGACCCAGTACTTC | CASSAGGAQETQYF
TRBJ1-1 | NA | NA | 13 | TRBV6-5 | TGTGCCAGCTCGGGGGAGACGAACACTGAAGCTTTCTTT | CASSGETNTEAFF
TRBJ2-1 | NA | NA | 14 | TRBV27 | TGTGCCAGCAGTTTAGATGGCATCTACAATGAGCAGTTCTTC | CASSLDGIYNEQFF
TRBJ2-3 | once | NA | 14 | TRBV12-5 | TGTGCTAGTGGTTTGGGAGACTACACAGATACGCAGTATTTT | CASGLGDYTDTQYF
TRBJ1-5 | NA | TRBD1 | 16 | TRBV28 | TGTGCCAGCACCCCTGGGGGACAGGGTTTTGGTCAGCCCCAGCATTTT | CASTPGGQGFGQPQHF
TRBJ2-1 | NA | NA | 13 | TRBV11-2 | TGTGCCAGCAGCTTAGCAGCCTACAATGAGCAGTTCTTC | CASSLAAYNEQFF
TRBJ1-3 | NA | NA | 15 | TRBV11-2 | TGTGCCAGCAGCGGGCTCGAGGGCTCTGGAAACACCATATATTTT | CASSGLEGSGNTIYF
TRBJ2-5 | NA | TRBD1 | 19 | TRBV11-2 | TGTGCCAGCAGAGGACAGGGGGTTAAGGGTTACGGGGACCAAGAGACCCAGTACTTC | CASRGQGVKGYGDQETQYF
TRBJ2-5 | NA | TRBD2 | 15 | TRBV5-4 | TGTGCCAGCAGCTTGGGTAGCGGGGATCTTGAGACCCAGTACTTC | CASSLGSGDLETQYF
TRBJ1-2 | NA | NA | 16 | TRBV7-3 | TGTGCCAGCAGCTTAACAGGCCCCGACAGTAACTATGGCTACACCTTC | CASSLTGPDSNYGYTF
TRBJ1-2 | NA | NA | 14 | TRBV18 | TGTGCCAGCTCACCCTCGACAGGAGCCTATGGCTACACCTTC | CASSPSTGAYGYTF
TRBJ1-1 | NA | TRBD1 | 14 | TRBV29-1 | TGCAGCGTCCCCCATACAGGGGGTTCCGCTGAAGCTTTCTTT | CSVPHTGGSAEAFF
TRBJ1-2 | NA | NA | 15 | TRBV3-1/TRBV3-2 | TGTGCCAGCAGCCAGAGGAGGGGCCCTAACTATGGCTACACCTTC | CASSQRRGPNYGYTF
TRBJ1-2 | NA | TRBD1 | 13 | TRBV12-3/TRBV12-4 | TGTGCCAGCACCAAGAAACAGGGGGGAGGCTACACCTTC | CASTKKQGGGYTF
TRBJ2-7 | NA | NA | 14 | TRBV18 | TGTGCCAGCTCACCTCGGACAGAAACCTACGAGCAGTACTTC | CASSPRTETYEQYF
TRBJ2-1 | few | TRBD2 | 16 | TRBV10-3 | TGTGCCATCAGTGAAATCTGGACTAGCGGCGACAATGAGCAGTTCTTC | CAISEIWTSGDNEQFF
TRBJ1-3 | NA | NA | 18 | TRBV4-2 | TGTGCCAGCAGCCAAGAATCTGTGGCGGAGAGGGCTGGAAACACCATATATTTT | CASSQESVAERAGNTIYF
TRBJ2-7 | few | TRBD1 | 14 | TRBV27 | TGTGCCAGCAGGCTGGCGGGACAGGGTTACGAGCAGTACTTC | CASRLAGQGYEQYF
TRBJ1-4 | NA | NA | 15 | TRBV7-9 | TGTGCCAGCAGCTCCCAACAGGAACGAGGTGAAAAACTGTTTTTT | CASSSQQERGEKLFF
TRBJ2-7 | NA | TRBD1 | 13 | TRBV5-6 | TGTGCCAGCAGTAGGGACAGGGAGGACGAGCAGTACTTC | CASSRDREDEQYF
TRBJ1-2 | NA | NA | 14 | TRBV2 | TGTGCCAGCAGTGTAGGAGATACGACTGACGGCTACACCTTC | CASSVGDTTDGYTF
TRBJ2-5 | NA | NA | 14 | TRBV9 | TGTGCCAGCAGCGCTACAGGCTACCAAGAGACCCAGTACTTC | CASSATGYQETQYF
TRBJ1-2 | NA | TRBD1 | 14 | TRBV7-2 | TGTGCCAGCATCTTACAGGGGTTAAACTATGGCTACACCTTC | CASILQGLNYGYTF
TRBJ1-5 | NA | NA | 17 | TRBV28 | TGTGCCAGCAGTTACATCAGGAGAGACAGTAGCAATCAGCCCCAGCATTTT | CASSYIRRDSSNQPQHF
TRBJ1-1 | NA | NA | 11 | TRBV2 | TGTGCCAGCAGTGAAGGGGGGGTGGCTTTCTTT | CASSEGGVAFF
TRBJ2-5 | NA | NA | 15 | TRBV12-1 | TGTGCCAGCAGCGCGGACGATCTCTGGAGGGAGACCCAGTACTTC | CASSADDLWRETQYF
TRBJ1-5 | NA | NA | 14 | TRBV19 | TGTGCCAGTAGTATGACCCAAAGGGGTCAGCCCCAGCATTTT | CASSMTQRGQPQHF
TRBJ1-2 | NA | NA | 15 | TRBV18 | TGTGCCAGCTCACCAGAAAACAGGGCGAACTATGGCTACACCTTC | CASSPENRANYGYTF
TRBJ1-2 | NA | TRBD1 | 13 | TRBV12-3/TRBV12-4 | TGTGCCAGCAGACCTACAGGGGGTAACGGCTACACCTTC | CASRPTGGNGYTF
TRBJ2-1 | NA | TRBD2 | 14 | TRBV18 | TGTGCCAGCTTCAGCGGGGGGAATTACAATGAGCAGTTCTTC | CASFSGGNYNEQFF
TRBJ2-3 | NA | NA | 13 | TRBV6-5 | TGTGCCAGCAAGGGGCTGACCACAGATACGCAGTATTTT | CASKGLTTDTQYF
TRBJ1-5 | NA | NA | 14 | TRBV15 | TGTGCCACCAGCAGAGACAGGGATAATCAGCCCCAGCATTTT | CATSRDRDNQPQHF
TRBJ2-5 | NA | TRBD2 | 13 | TRBV19 | TGTGCCAGTAGACTAGCGCCAGCGGAGACCCAGTACTTC | CASRLAPAETQYF
TRBJ2-5 | NA | NA | 15 | TRBV5-1 | TGCGCCAGCAGCACCGCCCTCGGGGGCCAAGAGACCCAGTACTTC | CASSTALGGQETQYF
TRBJ2-3 | NA | TRBD2 | 14 | TRBV2 | TGTGCCAGCAGACTAGCGGGAAGCACAGATACGCAGTATTTT | CASRLAGSTDTQYF
TRBJ2-7 | few | TRBD1 | 14 | TRBV9 | TGTGCCAGCAGCGTAGAGCAGGGGGCCGACGAGCAGTACTTC | CASSVEQGADEQYF